These T cell receptor beta chains were read from a single sample in a study of response to subunit inactivated influenza vaccine. TCRdb re-analysed the RT-PCR reads in MiXCR, keeping a single row per CDR3 protein. The sample has about 190,000 distinct CDR3 sequences, 13% to 15% seen once. Material: CD8+ T cells sorted from PBMCs, obtained around 5 days after vaccination. Source of these receptors: a man aged 45 to 65 who received an inactivated influenza vaccine. CDR3s include the opening cysteine and the closing phenylalanine or tryptophan. D genes are given only for firm matches. Not all rows give a size; the values are once, few, many and, for expanded clones, a class.

J gene: TRBJ2-7
clone size: -
CDR3 length: 15
V gene: TRBV5-1
D gene: TRBD1
CDR3 protein: CASSLTGAVTYEQYF
CDR3 DNA: TGCGCCAGCAGCTTGACAGGGGCGGTTACCTACGAGCAGTACTTC

J gene: TRBJ2-1
clone size: once
CDR3 length: 17
V gene: TRBV4-3
D gene: TRBD2
CDR3 protein: CASSQYTSGSVDNEQFF
CDR3 DNA: TGCGCCAGCAGCCAGTACACTAGCGGGAGTGTAGACAATGAGCAGTTCTTC

J gene: TRBJ2-5
clone size: few
CDR3 length: 17
V gene: TRBV28
D gene: -
CDR3 protein: CASSPGAVGLPQETQYF
CDR3 DNA: TGTGCCAGCAGCCCGGGAGCGGTAGGGCTCCCACAAGAGACCCAGTACTTC

J gene: TRBJ2-7
clone size: few
CDR3 length: 13
V gene: TRBV7-2
D gene: -
CDR3 protein: CASSLFVLYEQYF
CDR3 DNA: TGTGCCAGCAGCTTGTTCGTACTCTACGAGCAGTACTTC

J gene: TRBJ1-1
clone size: once
CDR3 length: 14
V gene: TRBV6-2/TRBV6-3
D gene: -
CDR3 protein: CASSLGPMDTEAFF
CDR3 DNA: TGTGCCAGCAGTCTGGGGCCGATGGACACTGAAGCTTTCTTT

J gene: TRBJ2-2
clone size: -
CDR3 length: 15
V gene: TRBV7-2
D gene: -
CDR3 protein: CASSLGLWNTGELFF
CDR3 DNA: TGTGCCAGCAGCTTAGGGCTCTGGAACACCGGGGAGCTGTTTTTT

J gene: TRBJ2-2
clone size: few
CDR3 length: 16
V gene: TRBV12-3/TRBV12-4
D gene: TRBD1
CDR3 protein: CASSDGQGDNTGELLF
CDR3 DNA: TGTGCCAGCAGTGACGGACAGGGGGATAACACCGGGGAGCTGCTTTTT

J gene: TRBJ2-1
clone size: -
CDR3 length: 17
V gene: TRBV9
D gene: TRBD2
CDR3 protein: CASSVAPSLASYNEQFF
CDR3 DNA: TGTGCCAGCAGCGTAGCCCCCTCACTAGCGAGCTACAATGAGCAGTTCTTC

J gene: TRBJ2-3
clone size: few
CDR3 length: 13
V gene: TRBV7-2
D gene: -
CDR3 protein: CASSLFGADTQYF
CDR3 DNA: TGTGCCAGCAGCTTATTTGGGGCTGATACGCAGTATTTT

J gene: TRBJ2-7
clone size: -
CDR3 length: 13
V gene: TRBV28
D gene: -
CDR3 protein: CASSLTADYEQYF
CDR3 DNA: TGTGCCAGCAGTTTAACGGCAGACTACGAGCAGTACTTC

J gene: TRBJ2-1
clone size: few
CDR3 length: 13
V gene: TRBV19
D gene: TRBD1
CDR3 protein: CASSTDRVDEQFF
CDR3 DNA: TGTGCCAGTAGTACGGACAGGGTGGATGAGCAGTTCTTC

J gene: TRBJ2-7
clone size: -
CDR3 length: 13
V gene: TRBV20-1
D gene: -
CDR3 protein: CSATEQPNHEQYF
CDR3 DNA: TGCAGTGCCACGGAACAGCCGAACCACGAGCAGTACTTC

J gene: TRBJ1-2
clone size: -
CDR3 length: 14
V gene: TRBV7-9
D gene: -
CDR3 protein: CASSLARGSLGYTF
CDR3 DNA: TGTGCCAGCAGCTTAGCCAGGGGCTCCCTGGGGTACACCTTC

J gene: TRBJ1-2
clone size: -
CDR3 length: 15
V gene: TRBV7-9
D gene: -
CDR3 protein: CASSFQERGIYGYTF
CDR3 DNA: TGTGCCAGCAGCTTTCAAGAGAGGGGAATTTATGGCTACACCTTC

J gene: TRBJ2-3
clone size: few
CDR3 length: 15
V gene: TRBV9
D gene: -
CDR3 protein: CASSVYGPPTDTQYF
CDR3 DNA: TGTGCCAGCAGCGTTTATGGGCCCCCCACAGATACGCAGTATTTT

J gene: TRBJ1-1
clone size: -
CDR3 length: 13
V gene: TRBV24-1
D gene: -
CDR3 protein: CATSASWGTEAFF
CDR3 DNA: TGTGCCACCAGTGCCTCGTGGGGGACTGAAGCTTTCTTT

J gene: TRBJ1-1
clone size: many
CDR3 length: 17
V gene: TRBV2
D gene: -
CDR3 protein: CASIQGVLPPTNTEAFF
CDR3 DNA: TGTGCCAGCATACAGGGTGTTCTTCCCCCCACGAACACTGAAGCTTTCTTT

J gene: TRBJ2-3
clone size: -
CDR3 length: 16
V gene: TRBV4-1
D gene: TRBD2
CDR3 protein: CASSHLAGGLADTQYF
CDR3 DNA: TGCGCCAGCAGCCACCTAGCGGGGGGGCTTGCAGATACGCAGTATTTT

J gene: TRBJ2-7
clone size: -
CDR3 length: 16
V gene: TRBV7-2
D gene: TRBD2
CDR3 protein: CASSLALRAGDYEQYF
CDR3 DNA: TGTGCCAGCAGCTTAGCGCTCAGAGCGGGAGACTACGAGCAGTACTTC

J gene: TRBJ2-1
clone size: -
CDR3 length: 14
V gene: TRBV6-5
D gene: -
CDR3 protein: CASSYSGGPNEQFF
CDR3 DNA: TGTGCCAGCAGTTACTCGGGGGGACCTAATGAGCAGTTCTTC

J gene: TRBJ2-6
clone size: -
CDR3 length: 13
V gene: TRBV20-1
D gene: -
CDR3 protein: CSARGAGANVLTF
CDR3 DNA: TGCAGCGCCAGGGGTGCCGGGGCCAACGTCCTGACTTTC

J gene: TRBJ2-7
clone size: few
CDR3 length: 14
V gene: TRBV6-1
D gene: -
CDR3 protein: CASRAVANSYEQYF
CDR3 DNA: TGTGCCAGCAGAGCCGTGGCCAACTCCTACGAGCAGTACTTC

J gene: TRBJ1-2
clone size: few
CDR3 length: 16
V gene: TRBV27
D gene: TRBD1
CDR3 protein: CASSFSYRGTNYGYTF
CDR3 DNA: TGTGCCAGCAGTTTCTCGTACAGGGGGACTAACTATGGCTACACCTTC

J gene: TRBJ2-1
clone size: few
CDR3 length: 15
V gene: TRBV15
D gene: -
CDR3 protein: CATSTRGLEHNEQFF
CDR3 DNA: TGTGCCACCAGCACTCGGGGTCTCGAACACAATGAGCAGTTCTTC

J gene: TRBJ2-2
clone size: few
CDR3 length: 15
V gene: TRBV12-3/TRBV12-4
D gene: -
CDR3 protein: CASSLVGGYTGELFF
CDR3 DNA: TGTGCCAGCAGTTTAGTGGGCGGGTACACCGGGGAGCTGTTTTTT

J gene: TRBJ2-3
clone size: many
CDR3 length: 13
V gene: TRBV28
D gene: -
CDR3 protein: CASSFVYKDTQYF
CDR3 DNA: TGTGCCAGCAGTTTTGTCTACAAAGATACGCAGTATTTT